Given below is one T cell receptor beta chain in context. Germline V gives CDR1 MNHEY, CDR2 SVGEGT. The CDR3 spans 15 residues. The V gene lost 5 bases and the J gene lost 7 bases, with 17 bases spanning the gap. This record comes from a study of control samples from healthy donors and cancer patients. The assay was immunoSEQ multiplex PCR, and TCRdb's table has in-frame clones only and misses some. This table has 390,000 or so clones, roughly 90% appearing once. The J gene is TRBJ1-4, the V gene TRBV6-2 or TRBV6-3; weak D call: TRBD1 (6 bases). This TCR derives from a man aged 35 to 55 with head and neck cancer. The source material was PBMCs. The CDR3 spells CASSLGFPRGEKLFF. The CDR3 DNA reads TGTGCCAGCAGTCTCGGATTCCCCAGGGGTGAAAAACTGTTTTTT.